A selection of T cell receptor beta chains follows, all from one sample in a study of cytomegalovirus exposure and HLA in healthy donors. Using immunoSEQ multiplex PCR, the repertoire was profiled, and TCRdb retains in-frame clones only, with some absent. Of hundreds of thousands of clones listed, under 80% are singletons. Sequenced: PBMCs. All receptors come from a female donor in good health and CMV-seronegative. The CDR3 runs from the conserved cysteine through the conserved F or W. D genes are given only for firm matches. Clone size is not always given. Where it is, it says once, few, many or a class for expanded clones.

J gene: TRBJ2-1; clone size: .; V gene: TRBV27; D gene: TRBD2; CDR3 length: 16; CDR3 protein: CASSLIGGRAYNEQFF
J gene: TRBJ1-1; clone size: .; V gene: TRBV7-9; D gene: .; CDR3 length: 15; CDR3 protein: CASSLGFGLNTEAFF
J gene: TRBJ2-7; clone size: .; V gene: TRBV7-9; D gene: TRBD2; CDR3 length: 17; CDR3 protein: CASSLARSGLAPYEQYF
J gene: TRBJ1-4; clone size: .; V gene: TRBV7-9; D gene: TRBD1; CDR3 length: 17; CDR3 protein: CASSFPGQDLTNEKLFF
J gene: TRBJ2-7; clone size: few; V gene: TRBV6-5; D gene: TRBD2; CDR3 length: 14; CDR3 protein: CASSPLAGQYEQYF
J gene: TRBJ2-5; clone size: .; V gene: TRBV12-5; D gene: .; CDR3 length: 17; CDR3 protein: CASGSLVAWGDQETQYF
J gene: TRBJ2-1; clone size: .; V gene: TRBV5-5; D gene: TRBD2; CDR3 length: 15; CDR3 protein: CASSLELAGYNEQFF
J gene: TRBJ2-5; clone size: .; V gene: TRBV6-1; D gene: TRBD2; CDR3 length: 14; CDR3 protein: CASTAGTSGETQYF
J gene: TRBJ2-7; clone size: .; V gene: TRBV20-1; D gene: TRBD1; CDR3 length: 11; CDR3 protein: CSAGDSYEQYF
J gene: TRBJ2-1; clone size: .; V gene: TRBV11-3; D gene: .; CDR3 length: 16; CDR3 protein: CASSLEGSGLFNEQFF
J gene: TRBJ2-7; clone size: .; V gene: TRBV5-1; D gene: .; CDR3 length: 14; CDR3 protein: CASSLVRGSYEQYF
J gene: TRBJ1-2; clone size: few; V gene: TRBV5-1; D gene: .; CDR3 length: 14; CDR3 protein: CASRQTGANYGYTF
J gene: TRBJ2-4; clone size: .; V gene: TRBV2; D gene: TRBD2; CDR3 length: 17; CDR3 protein: CASGTTRGLAAKNIQYF
J gene: TRBJ2-5; clone size: .; V gene: TRBV2; D gene: .; CDR3 length: 14; CDR3 protein: CASSELAASQTQYF
J gene: TRBJ2-1; clone size: .; V gene: TRBV28; D gene: TRBD2; CDR3 length: 15; CDR3 protein: CASSSIGLAGNEQFF
J gene: TRBJ1-2; clone size: .; V gene: TRBV15; D gene: TRBD1; CDR3 length: 16; CDR3 protein: CATSRRAPGQGYGYTF
J gene: TRBJ1-5; clone size: .; V gene: TRBV6-1; D gene: TRBD1; CDR3 length: 16; CDR3 protein: CASSVKGQGGNQPQHF
J gene: TRBJ2-7; clone size: .; V gene: TRBV6-1; D gene: TRBD2; CDR3 length: 13; CDR3 protein: CASTSALTYEQYF
J gene: TRBJ2-3; clone size: .; V gene: TRBV28; D gene: .; CDR3 length: 12; CDR3 protein: CASSSYSDTQYF
J gene: TRBJ2-5; clone size: .; V gene: TRBV2; D gene: TRBD2; CDR3 length: 12; CDR3 protein: CASTREGETQYF
J gene: TRBJ1-5; clone size: .; V gene: TRBV5-1; D gene: .; CDR3 length: 14; CDR3 protein: CASSLEGADQPQHF
J gene: TRBJ2-1; clone size: .; V gene: TRBV7-7; D gene: .; CDR3 length: 18; CDR3 protein: CASSLHPLQGPKIYEQFF
J gene: TRBJ2-5; clone size: .; V gene: TRBV5-5; D gene: TRBD2; CDR3 length: 16; CDR3 protein: CASSLARVAGYETQYF
J gene: TRBJ2-7; clone size: .; V gene: TRBV29-1; D gene: .; CDR3 length: 12; CDR3 protein: CSDEETEYEQYF
J gene: TRBJ2-7; clone size: .; V gene: TRBV5-1; D gene: .; CDR3 length: 11; CDR3 protein: CASSLADEQYF
J gene: TRBJ2-2; clone size: .; V gene: TRBV5-4; D gene: .; CDR3 length: 15; CDR3 protein: CASSINGGYPGELFF
J gene: TRBJ2-3; clone size: .; V gene: TRBV6-4; D gene: TRBD2; CDR3 length: 17; CDR3 protein: CASSELAAFATTDTQYF
J gene: TRBJ2-1; clone size: .; V gene: TRBV29-1; D gene: .; CDR3 length: 13; CDR3 protein: CSVEEGRLGEQFF
J gene: TRBJ2-7; clone size: .; V gene: TRBV14; D gene: .; CDR3 length: 13; CDR3 protein: CASSQRSSYEQYF
J gene: .; clone size: .; V gene: TRBV27; D gene: TRBD1; CDR3 length: 16; CDR3 protein: CASSPLRGRRPLEQYF
J gene: TRBJ2-3; clone size: once; V gene: TRBV7-3; D gene: .; CDR3 length: 14; CDR3 protein: CASSLNRVPDTQYF
J gene: TRBJ2-3; clone size: .; V gene: TRBV7-9; D gene: .; CDR3 length: 13; CDR3 protein: CASSLAGADTQYF
J gene: TRBJ2-2; clone size: once; V gene: TRBV4-1; D gene: .; CDR3 length: 15; CDR3 protein: CASSFEDGSTGELFF
J gene: TRBJ2-1; clone size: .; V gene: TRBV7-6; D gene: TRBD2; CDR3 length: 16; CDR3 protein: CASSLQAGAGYNEQFF
J gene: TRBJ2-1; clone size: .; V gene: TRBV5-4; D gene: .; CDR3 length: 13; CDR3 protein: CASRTRPGNEQFF
J gene: TRBJ1-3; clone size: .; V gene: TRBV28; D gene: .; CDR3 length: 17; CDR3 protein: CASSLGRRTDSGNTIYF
J gene: TRBJ2-7; clone size: .; V gene: TRBV6-1; D gene: .; CDR3 length: 14; CDR3 protein: CASTDRSVAYEQYF